This passage covers 12 T cell receptor beta chains from one sample sequenced in a study of shared clonotypes between healthy human individuals (dated by TCRdb to between 2020 and 2021). Libraries were constructed by the immunoSEQ multiplex PCR assay. TCRdb limited this immuneACCESS table to in-frame rearrangements with V and J called. A share of clones is missing; checked studies link under half to unresolved V genes, and the rest is unexplained. The sample data list over 2 million clones, and 85% to 95% of these were observed just once. The ten largest clones add up to 0.37% of the sample. Sequencing used naive CD4+ T cells from PBMCs. The intended sense of this specimen's cell subset or site label: CD45RA+ positively selected. The origin of the receptors is a man between 18 and 35 years old in good health. Some clones in this sample may be carry-over from other donors' samples.

V is TRBV14 and J is TRBJ2-7; 7 bases are shared with TRBD2. With 8 bases clipped from V and 6 bases from J, the junction kept 16 bases outside the gene matches. The CDR3 is 15 residues long. The V gene's germline CDR1 is SGHDN and CDR2 FVKESK. The CDR3 DNA reads as TGTGCCAGCCAGCGGAACGCGGGAGACCTTAGCGAGCAGTACTTC. The encoded protein is CASQRNAGDLSEQYF.

The chain employs TRBV21-1 and TRBJ2-3; the tabulated D call, TRBD2, remains unverified against the DNA. TRBV21-1 counts as a pseudogene. The CDR3 has 15 residues. The CDR3 spells CASGSASGRWNTQYF. DNA of the CDR3: TGTGCCAGCGGCAGTGCTAGCGGGAGATGGAATACGCAGTATTTT.

J is TRBJ2-5 and V is TRBV11-2; TRBD2 matches at 12 bases. With V trimmed by 4 bases and J by 3 bases, 6 bases remained unmatched. Germline V gene lookup returns CDR1 SGHAT and CDR2 FQNNGV. CDR3 length: 16 residues. The CDR3 nucleotides are TGTGCCAGCAGCTCCCCTCGGACTAGCGGGAAAGAGACCCAGTACTTC. This translates into CASSSPRTSGKETQYF.

This rearrangement joins TRBV27 to TRBJ1-5, with D tentatively TRBD1 (6 bases). The germline V gene has CDR1 MNHEY and CDR2 SMNVEV (reference sequence). This CDR3 is 17 amino acids long. V was pared by 5 bases and J by 3 bases, with 20 bases between. Here the CDR3 reads CASSLQGRTRTNQPQHF. The DNA for the CDR3 is TGTGCCAGCAGTCTACAGGGTCGAACGAGAACCAATCAGCCCCAGCATTTT.

V and J are TRBV7-2 and TRBJ2-7; TRBD1 agrees at 10 bases. Germline V lookup: CDR1 SGHTA, CDR2 FQGNSA. V dropped 2 bases and J dropped 3; count of bases not matched to a gene: 4. CDR3 length: 15 residues. For the CDR3, the DNA is TGTGCCAGCAGCTTACTATGGGACAGGGGCTACGAGCAGTACTTC. Amino acid sequence: CASSLLWDRGYEQYF.

This chain links TRBV6-6 with TRBJ2-1; TRBD2 aligns across 12 bases. Germline lookup yields CDR1 MNHNY and CDR2 SVGAGI (reference sequence). The V and J ends lost 2 bases and 7 bases, in that order; junction bases with no gene match: 3. The CDR3 covers 15 residues. This CDR3 reads CASSYRTSGENEQFF. Written as DNA, the CDR3 is TGTGCCAGCAGTTACCGGACTAGCGGGGAAAATGAGCAGTTCTTC.

The rearrangement joins TRBV30 to TRBJ2-3; possible D gene TRBD1, 6 bases. V was cut by 5 bases and J by 6 bases, with 12 bases left in between. Germline V CDR1 and CDR2: GTSNPN, SVGIG (reference sequence). There are 12 residues in the CDR3. The CDR3 spells CAWALQGDTQYF. DNA for the CDR3: TGTGCCTGGGCCCTTCAGGGGGATACGCAGTATTTT.

The rearrangement links TRBV7-8 to TRBJ2-7, with 11 bases aligning to TRBD2. Looked up from germline, CDR1 is SGHVS and CDR2 is FQNEAQ. Trimming took 5 bases from V and 2 from J; bases not matched to a gene: 5. The CDR3 loop spans 15 amino acids. This CDR3 reads CASSRTSGQTYEQYF. CDR3 bases: TGTGCCAGCAGCCGGACTAGCGGGCAAACCTACGAGCAGTACTTC.

The chain carries TRBV2 and TRBJ2-4; D unresolved. This CDR3 has 16 residues. CDR1 SNHLY and CDR2 FYNNEI come from the germline V gene. Trimming left V 3 bases short and J 1 base short, with 13 bases between. As DNA, the CDR3 is TGTGCCAGCAGTGACGTGGCAAGGCGGGCCAAAAACATTCAGTACTTC. It is translated as CASSDVARRAKNIQYF.

The gene calls are TRBV7-3 and TRBJ1-2; 9 bases are shared with TRBD1. The V and J ends lost 5 bases and 6 bases, in that order; junction bases with no gene match: 10. Germline lookup yields CDR1 SGHTA and CDR2 FQGTGA. The CDR3 is made up of 15 amino acids. Here the CDR3 reads CASSAQHRGPNGYTF. Written as DNA, the CDR3 is TGTGCCAGCAGCGCACAGCACAGGGGGCCAAATGGCTACACCTTC.

This clone was counted a few times. The sample has other DNA sequences that encode this CDR3 too. This sequence joins TRBV18 and TRBJ1-2; D is undetermined. Germline V gene data show CDR1 as KGHSH and CDR2 as LQKENI. CDR3 length equals 14 residues. V was clipped by 0 bases and J by 2 bases, with 7 bases between them. This CDR3 is CASSPPGRNYGYTF. The CDR3 DNA reads as TGTGCCAGCTCACCACCAGGCAGGAACTATGGCTACACCTTC.

This chain links TRBV7-2 with TRBJ1-2, with TRBD1 matching over 7 bases. This CDR3 has 14 residues. V gave up 5 bases and J gave up 0 bases; unmatched junction bases: 3. Germline-derived CDR1 and CDR2 are SGHTA and FQGNSA. This CDR3 reads CASSPDRANYGYTF. The CDR3 coding sequence is TGTGCCAGCAGCCCTGACAGGGCTAACTATGGCTACACCTTC.